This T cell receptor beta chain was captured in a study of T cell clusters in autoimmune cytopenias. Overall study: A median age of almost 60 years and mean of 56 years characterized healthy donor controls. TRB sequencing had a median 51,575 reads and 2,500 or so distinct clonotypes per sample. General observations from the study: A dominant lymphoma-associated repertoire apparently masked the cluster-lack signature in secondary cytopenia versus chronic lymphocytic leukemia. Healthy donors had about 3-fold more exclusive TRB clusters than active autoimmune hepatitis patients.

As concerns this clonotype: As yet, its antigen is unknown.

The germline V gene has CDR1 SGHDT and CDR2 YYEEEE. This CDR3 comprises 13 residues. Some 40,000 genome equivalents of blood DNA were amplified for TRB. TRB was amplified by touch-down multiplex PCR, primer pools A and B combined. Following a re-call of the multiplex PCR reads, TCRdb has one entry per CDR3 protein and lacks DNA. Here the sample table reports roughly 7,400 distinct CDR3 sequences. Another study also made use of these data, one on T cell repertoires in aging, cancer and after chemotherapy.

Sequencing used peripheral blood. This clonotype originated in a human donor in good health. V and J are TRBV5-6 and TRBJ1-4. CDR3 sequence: CASSFIRAEKLFF.